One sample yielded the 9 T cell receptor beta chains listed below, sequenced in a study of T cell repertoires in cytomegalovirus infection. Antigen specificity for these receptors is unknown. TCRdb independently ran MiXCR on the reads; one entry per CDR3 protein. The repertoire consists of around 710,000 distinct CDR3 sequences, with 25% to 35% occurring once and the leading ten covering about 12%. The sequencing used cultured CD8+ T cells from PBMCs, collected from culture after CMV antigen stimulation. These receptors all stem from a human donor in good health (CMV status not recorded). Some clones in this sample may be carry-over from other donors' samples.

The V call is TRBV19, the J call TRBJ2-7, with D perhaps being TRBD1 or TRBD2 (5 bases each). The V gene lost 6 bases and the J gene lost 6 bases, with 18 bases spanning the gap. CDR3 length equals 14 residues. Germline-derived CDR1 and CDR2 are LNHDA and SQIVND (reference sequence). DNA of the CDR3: TGTGCCAGTAGGACACAGGACGGTGGGGGCGAGCAGTACTTC. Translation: CASRTQDGGGEQYF.

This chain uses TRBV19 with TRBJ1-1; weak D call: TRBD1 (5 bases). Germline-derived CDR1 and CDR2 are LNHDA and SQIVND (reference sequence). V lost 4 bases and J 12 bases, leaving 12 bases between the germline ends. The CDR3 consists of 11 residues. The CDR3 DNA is TGTGCCAGTAGTACCGCAGGGTTGCCTTTCTTT. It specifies CASSTAGLPFF.

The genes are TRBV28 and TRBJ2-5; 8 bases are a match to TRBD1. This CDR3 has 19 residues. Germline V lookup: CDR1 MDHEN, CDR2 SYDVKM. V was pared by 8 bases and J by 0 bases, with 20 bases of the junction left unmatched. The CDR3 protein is CASETWQGARRDYQETQYF. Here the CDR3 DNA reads TGTGCCAGCGAAACTTGGCAGGGGGCAAGGAGGGACTACCAAGAGACCCAGTACTTC. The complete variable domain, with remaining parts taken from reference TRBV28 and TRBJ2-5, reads DVKVTQSSRYLVKRTGEKVFLECVQDMDHENMFWYRQDPGLGLRLIYFSYDVKMKEKGDIPEGYSVSREKKERFSLILESASTNQTSMYLCASETWQGARRDYQETQYFGPGTRLLVL.

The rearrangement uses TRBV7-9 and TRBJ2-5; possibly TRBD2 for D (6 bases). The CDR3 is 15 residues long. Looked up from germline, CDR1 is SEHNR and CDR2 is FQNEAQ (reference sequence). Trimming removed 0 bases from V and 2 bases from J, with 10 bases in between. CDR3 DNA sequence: TGTGCCAGCAGCTTAGCCCAGGGACTTCAAGAGACCCAGTACTTC. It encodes CASSLAQGLQETQYF.

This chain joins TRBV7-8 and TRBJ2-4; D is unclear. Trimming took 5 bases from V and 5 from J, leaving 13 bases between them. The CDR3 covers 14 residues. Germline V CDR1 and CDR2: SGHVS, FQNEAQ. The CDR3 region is CASSPDAAENIQYF. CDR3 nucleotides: TGTGCCAGCAGCCCAGACGCAGCAGAAAACATTCAGTACTTC.

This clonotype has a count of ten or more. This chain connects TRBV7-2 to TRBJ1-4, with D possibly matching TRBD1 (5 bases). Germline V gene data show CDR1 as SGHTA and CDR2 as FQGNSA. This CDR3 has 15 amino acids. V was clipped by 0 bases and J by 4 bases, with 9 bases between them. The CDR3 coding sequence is TGTGCCAGCAGCTTAGCTCAGGGAATTAATGAAAAACTGTTTTTT. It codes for CASSLAQGINEKLFF.

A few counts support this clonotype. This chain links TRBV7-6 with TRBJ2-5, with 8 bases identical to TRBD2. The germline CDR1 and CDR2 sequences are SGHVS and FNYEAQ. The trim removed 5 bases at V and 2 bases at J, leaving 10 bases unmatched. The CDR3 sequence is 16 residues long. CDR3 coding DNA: TGTGCCAGCAGCCGTTATCTTAGCGGGGCTCAAGAGACCCAGTACTTC. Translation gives CASSRYLSGAQETQYF.

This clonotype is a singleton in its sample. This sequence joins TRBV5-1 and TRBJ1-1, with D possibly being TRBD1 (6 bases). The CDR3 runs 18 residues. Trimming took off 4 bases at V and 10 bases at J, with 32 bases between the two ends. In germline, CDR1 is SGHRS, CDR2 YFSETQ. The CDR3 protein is CASSGTTGDPNPRSGAFF. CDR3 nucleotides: TGCGCCAGCAGCGGGACGACAGGCGACCCCAACCCCCGATCGGGAGCTTTCTTT. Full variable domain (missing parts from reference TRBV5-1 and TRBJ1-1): KAGVTQTPRYLIKTRGQQVTLSCSPISGHRSVSWYQQTPGQGLQFLFEYFSETQRNKGNFPGRFSGRQFSNSRSEMNVSTLELGDSALYLCASSGTTGDPNPRSGAFFGQGTRLTVV.

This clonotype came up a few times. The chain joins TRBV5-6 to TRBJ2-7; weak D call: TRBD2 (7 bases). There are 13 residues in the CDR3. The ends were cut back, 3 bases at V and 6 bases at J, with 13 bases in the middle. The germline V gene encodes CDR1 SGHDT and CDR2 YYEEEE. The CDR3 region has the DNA TGTGCCAGCAGCTCTTGGGAGGGGGGCGAGCAGTACGTC. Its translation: CASSSWEGGEQYV.